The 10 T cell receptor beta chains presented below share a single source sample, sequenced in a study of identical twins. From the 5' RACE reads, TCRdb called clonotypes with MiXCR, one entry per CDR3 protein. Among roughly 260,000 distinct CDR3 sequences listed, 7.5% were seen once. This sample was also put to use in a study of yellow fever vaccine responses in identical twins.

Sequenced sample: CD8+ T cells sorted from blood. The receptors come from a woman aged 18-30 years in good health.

CDR3 DNA: TGCAGTGCTAGGGGACTACTTGAAAACAATGAGCAGTTCTTC. Translation gives CSARGLLENNEQFF. The chain combines TRBV20-1 with TRBJ2-1, with 7 positions matching TRBD2. From germline, CDR1 is DFQATT and CDR2 SNEGSKA (reference sequence). V lost 3 bases and J lost 5; bases outside the gene matches: 7. CDR3 size: 14 residues.

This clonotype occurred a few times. CDR3 in DNA: TGTGCCAGCAGCTTAGAGTTTGGTGGCGGGGGTTGGGAGCAGTTCTTC. Amino acids: CASSLEFGGGGWEQFF. The chain links TRBV7-9 to TRBJ2-1; 7 nucleotides agree with TRBD2. CDR3 length: 16 residues. Trimming cost V 1 base and J 10 bases; bases outside gene matches: 13. Germline CDR1 and CDR2: SEHNR and FQNEAQ (reference sequence).

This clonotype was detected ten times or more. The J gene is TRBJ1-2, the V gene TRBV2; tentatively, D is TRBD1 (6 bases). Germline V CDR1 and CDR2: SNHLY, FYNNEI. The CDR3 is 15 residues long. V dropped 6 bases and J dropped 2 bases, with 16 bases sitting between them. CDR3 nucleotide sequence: TGTGCCAGCAGCGCCTTTGACGGGACAAACTATGGCTACACCTTC. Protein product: CASSAFDGTNYGYTF.

The CDR3 DNA follows: TGCGCCAGCAGCGGGGGACAGGGGGTTTGCGAGCAGTACGTC. Translated, it gives CASSGGQGVCEQYV. J is TRBJ2-7 and V is TRBV5-1; 11 positions match TRBD1. The CDR3 runs to 14 residues. Germline trimming cut 4 bases from V and 6 bases from J; bases unmatched to any gene: 6. Germline values: CDR1 SGHRS, CDR2 YFSETQ.

The CDR3 DNA reads as TGTGCCAGCAGTTACCCCCCTGACAGGGTGGGGGCCAACGTCCTGACTTTC. Protein: CASSYPPDRVGANVLTF. The chain couples TRBV6-5 to TRBJ2-6, with 7 bases lining up with TRBD1. This CDR3 contains 17 residues. V shed 2 bases and J 4 bases; nucleotides not matched to a gene: 8. The germline V gene encodes CDR1 MNHEY and CDR2 SVGAGI.

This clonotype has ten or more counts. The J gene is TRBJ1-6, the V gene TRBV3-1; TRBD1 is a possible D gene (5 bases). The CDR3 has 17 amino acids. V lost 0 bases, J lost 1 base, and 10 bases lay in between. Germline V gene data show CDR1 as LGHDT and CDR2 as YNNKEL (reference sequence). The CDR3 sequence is CASSQERGGSYNSPLHF. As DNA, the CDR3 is TGTGCCAGCAGCCAAGAGCGGGGGGGGTCCTATAATTCACCCCTCCACTTT.

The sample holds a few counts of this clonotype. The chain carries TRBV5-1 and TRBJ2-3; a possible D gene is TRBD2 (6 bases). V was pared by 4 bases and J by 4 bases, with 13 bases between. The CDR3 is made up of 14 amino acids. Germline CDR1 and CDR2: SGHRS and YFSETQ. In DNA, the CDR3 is TGCGCCAGCAGCCCAAAAGCGGGTTCAGATACGCAGTATTTT. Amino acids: CASSPKAGSDTQYF.

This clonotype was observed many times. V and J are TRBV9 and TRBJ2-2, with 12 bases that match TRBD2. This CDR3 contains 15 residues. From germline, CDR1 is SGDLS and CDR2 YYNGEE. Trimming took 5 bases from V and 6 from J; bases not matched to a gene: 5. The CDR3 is CASSPTSGSAGELFF. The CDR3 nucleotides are TGTGCCAGCAGTCCGACTAGCGGGAGTGCCGGGGAGCTGTTTTTT.

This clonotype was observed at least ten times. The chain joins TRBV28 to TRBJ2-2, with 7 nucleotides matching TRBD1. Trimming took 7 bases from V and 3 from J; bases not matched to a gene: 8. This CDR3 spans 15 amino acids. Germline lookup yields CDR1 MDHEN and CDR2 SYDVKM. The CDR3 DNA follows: TGTGCCAGCAATTATGGACAGGACTACACCGGGGAGCTGTTTTTT. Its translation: CASNYGQDYTGELFF.

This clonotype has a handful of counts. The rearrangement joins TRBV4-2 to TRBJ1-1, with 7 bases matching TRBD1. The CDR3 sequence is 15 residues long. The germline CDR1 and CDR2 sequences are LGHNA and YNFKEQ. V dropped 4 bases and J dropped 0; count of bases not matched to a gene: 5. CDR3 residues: CASSPRGVLNTEAFF. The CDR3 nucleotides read TGTGCCAGCAGCCCCAGGGGGGTCCTGAACACTGAAGCTTTCTTT.